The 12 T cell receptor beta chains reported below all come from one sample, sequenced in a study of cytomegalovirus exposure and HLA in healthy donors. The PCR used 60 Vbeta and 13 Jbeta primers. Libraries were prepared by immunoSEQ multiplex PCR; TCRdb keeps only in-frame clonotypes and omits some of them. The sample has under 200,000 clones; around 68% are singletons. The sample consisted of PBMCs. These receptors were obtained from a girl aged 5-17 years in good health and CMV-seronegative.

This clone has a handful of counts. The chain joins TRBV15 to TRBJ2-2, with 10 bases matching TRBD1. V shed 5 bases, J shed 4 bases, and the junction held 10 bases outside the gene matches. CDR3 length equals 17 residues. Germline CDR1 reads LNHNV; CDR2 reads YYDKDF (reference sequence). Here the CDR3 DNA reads TGTGCCACCAGCGCCTCCGGGACAGGGGACTTCACCGGGGAGCTGTTTTTT. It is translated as CATSASGTGDFTGELFF.

CDR3: CAAGTGIETQYF. The CDR3 DNA reads TGTGCCGCAGGGACAGGGATCGAGACCCAGTACTTC. The rearrangement joins TRBV6-1 to TRBJ2-5, with 9 bases matching TRBD1. The length of the CDR3 is 12 residues. J lost 5 bases, V lost 11 bases, and 6 bases had no gene match. In germline, CDR1 is MNHNS, CDR2 SASEGT.

The CDR3 region has the DNA TGTGCCATCAGTGGCCGGGACAGCAAAGGCCACGAGCAGTACTTC. It encodes CAISGRDSKGHEQYF. The chain recombines TRBV10-3 with TRBJ2-7; 7 bases align to TRBD1. Germline-derived CDR1 and CDR2 are ENHRY and SYGVKD. With V trimmed by 4 bases and J by 5 bases, 11 bases remained unmatched. The CDR3 is made up of 15 amino acids.

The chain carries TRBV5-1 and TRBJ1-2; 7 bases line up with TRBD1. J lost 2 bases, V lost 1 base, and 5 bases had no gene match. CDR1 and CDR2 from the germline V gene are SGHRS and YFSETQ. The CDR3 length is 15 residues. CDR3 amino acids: CASSLLQGENYGYTF. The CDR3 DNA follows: TGCGCCAGCAGCTTGTTGCAGGGGGAGAACTATGGCTACACCTTC.

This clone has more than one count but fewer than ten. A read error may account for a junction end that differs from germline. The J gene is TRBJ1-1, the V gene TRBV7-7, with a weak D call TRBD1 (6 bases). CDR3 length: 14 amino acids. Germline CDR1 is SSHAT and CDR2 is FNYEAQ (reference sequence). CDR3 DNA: TGTGCTAGCAGCCATGACAGGCAGCGGACTGAAGCTTTCTTT. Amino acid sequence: CASSHDRQRTEAFF.

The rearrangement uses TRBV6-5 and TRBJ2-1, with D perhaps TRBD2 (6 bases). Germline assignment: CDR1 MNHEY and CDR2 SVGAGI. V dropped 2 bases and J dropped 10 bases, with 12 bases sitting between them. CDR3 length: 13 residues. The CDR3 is CASSYGRGYEQFF. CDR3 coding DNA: TGTGCCAGCAGTTACGGCCGGGGGTACGAGCAGTTCTTC.

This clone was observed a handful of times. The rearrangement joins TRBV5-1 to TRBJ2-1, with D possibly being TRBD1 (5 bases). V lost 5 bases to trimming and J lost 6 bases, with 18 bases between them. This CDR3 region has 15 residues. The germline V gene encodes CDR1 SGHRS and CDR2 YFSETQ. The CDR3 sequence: CASRGEGRAFNEQFF. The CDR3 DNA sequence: TGCGCCAGCAGAGGGGAAGGCAGGGCCTTCAATGAGCAGTTCTTC.

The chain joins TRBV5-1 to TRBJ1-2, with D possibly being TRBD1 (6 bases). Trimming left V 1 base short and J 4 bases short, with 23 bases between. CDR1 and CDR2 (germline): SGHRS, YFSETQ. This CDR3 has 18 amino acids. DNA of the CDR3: TGCGCCAGCAGCTTGAAGTCCGTACAGGGATCCTTTCCCTATGGCTACACCTTC. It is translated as CASSLKSVQGSFPYGYTF.

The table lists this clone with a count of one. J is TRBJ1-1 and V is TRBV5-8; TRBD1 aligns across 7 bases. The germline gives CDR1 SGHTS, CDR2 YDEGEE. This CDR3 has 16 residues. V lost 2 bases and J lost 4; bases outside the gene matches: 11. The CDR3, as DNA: TGTGCCAGCAGCTTCCGTGACAGGGTGGCAGGCACTGAAGCTTTCTTT. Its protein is CASSFRDRVAGTEAFF.

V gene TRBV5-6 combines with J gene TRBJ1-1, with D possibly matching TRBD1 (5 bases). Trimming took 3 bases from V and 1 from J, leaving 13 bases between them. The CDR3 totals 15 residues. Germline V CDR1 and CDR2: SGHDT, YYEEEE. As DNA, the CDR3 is TGTGCCAGCAGCTGGGGGAGGCTTAGGAACACTGAAGCTTTCTTT. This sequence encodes CASSWGRLRNTEAFF.

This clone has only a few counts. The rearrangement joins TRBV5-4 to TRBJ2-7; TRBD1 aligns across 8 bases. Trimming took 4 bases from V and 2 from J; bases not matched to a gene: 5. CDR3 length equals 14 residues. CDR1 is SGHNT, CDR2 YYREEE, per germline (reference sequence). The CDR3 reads CASSPGTGPYEQYF. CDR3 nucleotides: TGTGCCAGCAGCCCCGGGACAGGTCCCTACGAGCAGTACTTC.

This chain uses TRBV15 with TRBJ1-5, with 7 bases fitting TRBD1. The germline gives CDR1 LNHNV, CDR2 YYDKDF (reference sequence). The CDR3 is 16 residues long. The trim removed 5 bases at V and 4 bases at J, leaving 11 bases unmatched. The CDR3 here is CATSEGTDPLNQPQHF. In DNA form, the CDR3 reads TGTGCCACCAGCGAGGGGACAGATCCCTTAAATCAGCCCCAGCATTTT. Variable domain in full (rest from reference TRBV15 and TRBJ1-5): DAMVIQNPRYQVTQFGKPVTLSCSQTLNHNVMYWYQQKSSQAPKLLFHYYDKDFNNEADTPDNFQSRRPNTSFCFLDIRSPGLGDTAMYLCATSEGTDPLNQPQHFGDGTRLSIL.